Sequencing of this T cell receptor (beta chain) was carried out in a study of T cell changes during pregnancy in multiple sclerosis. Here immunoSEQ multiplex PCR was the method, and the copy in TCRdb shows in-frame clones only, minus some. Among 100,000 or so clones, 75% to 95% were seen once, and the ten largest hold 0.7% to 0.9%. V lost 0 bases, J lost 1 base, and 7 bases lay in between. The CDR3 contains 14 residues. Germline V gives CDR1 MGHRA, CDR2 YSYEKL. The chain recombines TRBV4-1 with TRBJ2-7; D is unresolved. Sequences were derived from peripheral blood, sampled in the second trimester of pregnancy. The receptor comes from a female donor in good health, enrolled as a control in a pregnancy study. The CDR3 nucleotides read TGCGCCAGCAGCCAAGAACGAGGTTCCTACGAGCAGTACTTC. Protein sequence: CASSQERGSYEQYF.